Following are 21 T cell receptor beta chains from one sample sequenced in a study of T-cell memory formation after mild COVID-19. One entry per CDR3 protein results from TCRdb running MiXCR on the 5' RACE reads. The sample lists 190,000 or so distinct CDR3 sequences, under 12% occurring once. Sequencing used PBMCs or a T cell subset sorted from them (not recorded which). The receptors were gathered from a man aged 18 to 29 who had mild COVID-19 (a few samples of this study predate the infection). Cell type and time point are not known.

Many counts were recorded for this clonotype. The J gene is TRBJ2-5, the V gene TRBV5-1; maybe TRBD2 (5 bases). Germline V gene data show CDR1 as SGHRS and CDR2 as YFSETQ. The CDR3 is 13 residues long. V lost 5 bases, J lost 5 bases, and 13 bases lay in between. DNA for the CDR3: TGCGCCAGCAGGGCGGGTCCCCAGGAGACCCAGTACTTC. Protein sequence: CASRAGPQETQYF.

There are many counts of this clonotype. This chain links TRBV5-1 with TRBJ1-4; D unclear. The germline V gene has CDR1 SGHRS and CDR2 YFSETQ. The CDR3 runs to 14 residues. The ends were cut back, 1 base at V and 0 bases at J, with 4 bases in the middle. The CDR3 nucleotides are TGCGCCAGCAGCTTGTTATCAACTAATGAAAAACTGTTTTTT. Its protein is CASSLLSTNEKLFF.

This clonotype was seen a few times. This chain links TRBV28 with TRBJ2-7; tentatively, D is TRBD2 (5 bases). The CDR3 consists of 12 residues. Germline lookup yields CDR1 MDHEN and CDR2 SYDVKM. This chain's CDR3 is CGTRGRSYEQYV. CDR3 DNA: TGTGGTACCCGGGGTAGGTCCTACGAGCAGTACGTC.

This clonotype was seen ten or more times. The chain combines TRBV4-3 with TRBJ2-1; D is uncertain. The germline CDR1 and CDR2 sequences are LGHNA and YSLEER. The germline V and J ends were trimmed by 1 base and 0 bases, with 13 bases remaining between them. The CDR3 consists of 17 residues. The CDR3 DNA is TGCGCCAGCAGCCAAGTCCCCGCTTCGAGCTCCTACAATGAGCAGTTCTTC. This codes for CASSQVPASSSYNEQFF.

Ten or more counts support this clonotype. The genes are TRBV4-3 and TRBJ1-4; possible D gene TRBD1, 6 bases. V was clipped by 2 bases and J by 4 bases, with 14 bases between them. Germline CDR1 LGHNA, CDR2 YSLEER. The CDR3 runs to 16 residues. DNA for the CDR3: TGCGCCAGCAGCCAAAGGCCCGGGACAATTAATGAAAAACTGTTTTTT. Protein product: CASSQRPGTINEKLFF.

This clonotype appeared a few times. The chain links TRBV14 to TRBJ1-1, with D unclear. CDR3 length: 15 amino acids. CDR1 is SGHDN, CDR2 FVKESK, per germline. V was cut by 0 bases and J by 1 base, with 9 bases left in between. The DNA for the CDR3 is TGTGCCAGCAGCCAAGATCTTTCAGGGAACACTGAAGCTTTCTTT. Translation: CASSQDLSGNTEAFF.

This clonotype was seen only a few times. The chain couples TRBV7-9 to TRBJ2-5; 12 bases align to TRBD1. V trimming: 6 bases; J trimming: 5 bases; junction bases outside the gene matches: 7. Germline-derived CDR1 and CDR2 are SEHNR and FQNEAQ (reference sequence). The length of the CDR3 is 15 residues. This CDR3 reads CASRWGQGAIETQYF. CDR3 DNA: TGTGCCAGCAGATGGGGACAGGGGGCGATTGAGACCCAGTACTTC.

At least ten counts were recorded for this clonotype. The genes are TRBV7-2 and TRBJ2-6; TRBD1 matches 8 bases. This CDR3 spans 16 amino acids. Germline CDR1 SGHTA, CDR2 FQGNSA. The V segment lost 5 bases and the J segment 2 bases; nucleotides outside the gene matches: 5. For the CDR3, the DNA is TGTGCCAGCAGCACCCGGACAGGGCCTGGGGCCAACGTCCTGACTTTC. Amino acid sequence: CASSTRTGPGANVLTF.

The chain employs TRBV9 and TRBJ2-2; D uncertain. Deletions cut 2 bases from V and 4 bases from J, with 9 bases between. Germline CDR1 reads SGDLS; CDR2 reads YYNGEE. The CDR3 consists of 14 residues. This chain's CDR3 is CASSVRTFTGELFF. The DNA for the CDR3 is TGTGCCAGCAGCGTTAGGACGTTCACCGGGGAGCTGTTTTTT.

This clonotype was counted a few times. The genes are TRBV28 and TRBJ1-6, with TRBD1 as a possible D gene (5 bases). V shed 6 bases and J shed 18 bases, with 21 bases lying between them. Germline loops: CDR1 MDHEN, CDR2 SYDVKM. The CDR3 is made up of 13 amino acids. CDR3 coding DNA: TGTGCCAGCAGCCCTGGGACGGGAGAACCCTCCCACTTT. Protein: CASSPGTGEPSHF.

This chain connects TRBV5-1 to TRBJ2-2, with a weak D call TRBD2 (5 bases). The V gene lost 4 bases and the J gene lost 4 bases, with 11 bases spanning the gap. The CDR3 is 14 amino acids. CDR1 and CDR2 (germline): SGHRS, YFSETQ. The CDR3 sequence is CASSPLGSTGELFF. The CDR3 bases are TGCGCCAGCAGCCCGTTAGGGAGCACCGGGGAGCTGTTTTTT.

This clonotype occurred a few times. The DNA of the CDR3 is TGCAGCGTCCACGGTAGGGTTGTCGAGGGCACTGAAGCTTTCTTT. Encoded protein: CSVHGRVVEGTEAFF. The V call is TRBV29-1, the J call TRBJ1-1; D is ambiguous. This CDR3 has 15 residues. V lost 6 bases and J lost 4, with 21 bases in between. Germline V gene data show CDR1 as SQVTM and CDR2 as ANQGSEA.

The rearrangement uses TRBV4-3 and TRBJ2-6, with TRBD1 matching over 7 bases. Looked up from germline, CDR1 is LGHNA and CDR2 is YSLEER. J lost 0 bases, V lost 3 bases, and 5 bases had no gene match. The CDR3 covers 17 residues. The CDR3 sequence is CASSQGTANSGANVLTF. CDR3 coding DNA: TGCGCCAGCAGCCAGGGGACAGCGAACTCTGGGGCCAACGTCCTGACTTTC.

The sample holds many counts of this clonotype. The chain recombines TRBV12-3 or TRBV12-4 with TRBJ2-5; D unresolved. V gave up 6 bases and J gave up 3 bases, with 11 bases separating them. The CDR3 has 13 residues. CDR3 region: CASSRLGEETQYF. The CDR3 DNA follows: TGTGCCAGCAGCCGACTGGGCGAAGAGACCCAGTACTTC.

A few counts support this clonotype. The gene calls are TRBV9 and TRBJ2-3; possible D gene TRBD1, 5 bases. Trimming shortened V by 2 bases and J by 3 bases, and 16 bases separated the two germline ends. Germline values: CDR1 SGDLS, CDR2 YYNGEE. This CDR3 spans 16 amino acids. CDR3 sequence (DNA): TGTGCCAGCAGCGTTGGGGCATACGGCGGTACAGATACGCAGTATTTT. Translation: CASSVGAYGGTDTQYF. The full variable domain, rest sourced from reference TRBV9 and TRBJ2-3, is DSGVTQTPKHLITATGQRVTLRCSPRSGDLSVYWYQQSLDQGLQFLIQYYNGEERAKGNILERFSAQQFPDLHSELNLSSLELGDSALYFCASSVGAYGGTDTQYFGPGTRLTVL.

The CDR3 reads CASSQGDSNEKLFF. The DNA for the CDR3 is TGCGCCAGCAGCCAAGGCGACAGCAATGAAAAACTGTTTTTT. This sequence joins TRBV4-1 and TRBJ1-4; the D gene is possibly TRBD1 (5 bases). Germline CDR1 reads MGHRA; CDR2 reads YSYEKL. V was cut by 1 base and J by 5 bases, with 8 bases left in between. CDR3 length: 14 residues.

The J gene is TRBJ2-2, the V gene TRBV12-3 or TRBV12-4; maybe TRBD2 (5 bases). This CDR3 spans 17 amino acids. Trimming removed 5 bases from V and 7 bases from J, with 23 bases in between. CDR3 coding DNA: TGTGCCAGCAGTAAACCTCCCGGGGTGTGGATGAGCGGGGAGCTGTTTTTT. This encodes CASSKPPGVWMSGELFF.

This clonotype was found a few times. The chain recombines TRBV11-1 with TRBJ1-2; D gene ambiguous. CDR3 size: 15 residues. V lost 1 base and J 4 bases, leaving 13 bases between the germline ends. CDR1 SGHAT and CDR2 FQDESV come from the germline V gene (reference sequence). CDR3 nucleotides: TGTGCCAGCAGCTTAGACCCCAAGTACACCTATGGCTACACCTTC. It codes for CASSLDPKYTYGYTF.

The chain joins TRBV6-4 to TRBJ2-1; the D is unclear. Germline CDR1 is MRHNA and CDR2 is SNTAGT. The ends were cut back, 5 bases at V and 6 bases at J, with 5 bases in the middle. The CDR3 runs to 11 residues. The CDR3 nucleotides read TGTGCCAGCAGTTACTTCAATGAGCAGTTCTTC. It codes for CASSYFNEQFF.

V gene TRBV15 combines with J gene TRBJ1-2; D gene unclear. V was cut by 1 base and J by 7 bases, with 16 bases left in between. Germline assignment: CDR1 LNHNV and CDR2 YYDKDF (reference sequence). CDR3 size: 15 residues. CDR3 in amino acids: CATSRGEGLVVGYTF. DNA of the CDR3: TGTGCCACCAGCAGAGGGGAAGGCCTCGTCGTTGGCTACACCTTC.

The chain has TRBV19 and TRBJ2-7, with D unclear. The CDR3 length is 14 residues. Germline V lookup: CDR1 LNHDA, CDR2 SQIVND (reference sequence). The ends were cut back, 4 bases at V and 2 bases at J, with 12 bases in the middle. The CDR3 protein is CASSRTPGAYEQYF. CDR3 DNA: TGTGCCAGTAGTAGGACGCCCGGTGCCTACGAGCAGTACTTC.